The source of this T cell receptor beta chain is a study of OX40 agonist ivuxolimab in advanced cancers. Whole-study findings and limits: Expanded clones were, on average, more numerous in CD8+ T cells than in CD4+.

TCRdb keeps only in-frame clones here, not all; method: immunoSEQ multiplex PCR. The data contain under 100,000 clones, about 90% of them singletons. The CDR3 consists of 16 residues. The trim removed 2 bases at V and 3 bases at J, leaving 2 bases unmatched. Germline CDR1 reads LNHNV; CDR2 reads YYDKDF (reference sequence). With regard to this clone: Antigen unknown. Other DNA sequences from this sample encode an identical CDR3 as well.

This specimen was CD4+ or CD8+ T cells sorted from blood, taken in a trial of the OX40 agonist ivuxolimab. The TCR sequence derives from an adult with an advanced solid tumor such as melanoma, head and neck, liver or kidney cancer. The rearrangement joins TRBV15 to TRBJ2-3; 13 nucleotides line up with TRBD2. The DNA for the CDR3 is TGTGCCACCAGCAGATCGGGACTAGCGGGGACAGATACGCAGTATTTT. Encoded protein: CATSRSGLAGTDTQYF.